This entry lists 20 T cell receptor beta chains sequenced from one sample in a study of blood T cell repertoires in COVID-19 (dated by TCRdb to 2020 to 2021). The protocol used for the library was the immunoSEQ multiplex PCR assay. This immuneACCESS table, as held by TCRdb, lists in-frame sequences with V and J called but not all clones. Of the missing ones, under half trace to an unresolved V gene in checked studies; the others have no known cause. This sample gives about 78,000 clones in total; about 90% of them show up just once. Around 0.93% of the sample belongs to the ten largest clones. Material: peripheral blood. Every receptor here comes from a woman between 50 and 59 years old in a cohort sampled during active COVID-19.

The chain links TRBV3-1 (or the pseudogene TRBV3-2) to TRBJ2-1; TRBD2 might be the D (5 bases). In germline, CDR1 is LGHDT, CDR2 YNNKEL (reference sequence). This CDR3 region has 17 residues. Trimming removed 2 bases from V and 9 bases from J, with 23 bases in between. This chain's CDR3 is CASSQPRADGLRGEQFF. CDR3 sequence (DNA): TGTGCCAGCAGCCAACCGAGGGCTGATGGGCTCCGAGGTGAGCAGTTCTTC.

The CDR3 DNA follows: TGTGCCAGCAGCCAAGAGTCGGCAGGCCGAACTGAAGCTTTCTTT. Translation gives CASSQESAGRTEAFF. The V and J genes are TRBV4-2 and TRBJ1-1; D remains unclear. Trimming took off 0 bases at V and 5 bases at J, with 13 bases between the two ends. From germline, CDR1 is LGHNA and CDR2 YNFKEQ. CDR3 size: 15 residues.

The chain couples TRBV28 to TRBJ1-6, with 7 bases aligning to TRBD1. This CDR3 comprises 15 residues. With 6 bases clipped from V and 5 bases from J, the junction kept 7 bases outside the gene matches. From germline, CDR1 is MDHEN and CDR2 SYDVKM. The CDR3: CASSHAGTDNSPLHF. Here the CDR3 DNA reads TGTGCCAGCAGCCATGCCGGGACAGATAATTCACCCCTCCACTTT.

CDR3 nucleotides: TGTGCCAGCAGTTTGGGGCTCTATAGCGGGAGGTTATTGGGGAACACCGGGGAGCTGTTTTTT. Translated: CASSLGLYSGRLLGNTGELFF. V gene TRBV27 combines with J gene TRBJ2-2, with TRBD2 matching 10 bases. The CDR3 is made up of 21 amino acids. In germline, CDR1 is MNHEY, CDR2 SMNVEV (reference sequence). Losses at the gene ends were 3 bases for V and 1 base for J; bases not matched to a gene: 17.

This chain uses TRBV7-3 with TRBJ2-3; 10 bases line up with TRBD2. Germline-derived CDR1 and CDR2 are SGHTA and FQGTGA. The V gene end was trimmed by 3 bases and the J gene end by 5 bases; junction bases not matched to a gene: 8. The CDR3 spans 16 residues. CDR3 sequence reads: CASSFIAGGGVDTQYF. As DNA, the CDR3 is TGTGCCAGCAGCTTCATAGCGGGAGGCGGGGTAGATACGCAGTATTTT.

This clone was counted a few times. The chain employs TRBV5-6 and TRBJ1-1; maybe TRBD1 (6 bases). The CDR3 runs to 13 residues. The V end lost 6 bases, the J end lost 4 bases, and 13 bases lay between the germline ends. CDR1 is SGHDT and CDR2 is YYEEEE in the germline V gene. CDR3 amino acids: CASTLGGLTEAFF. The CDR3 DNA reads as TGTGCCAGCACTCTCGGGGGGCTCACTGAAGCTTTCTTT.

V usage is TRBV29-1 and J usage is TRBJ1-2, with no clear D. Germline-derived CDR1 and CDR2 are SQVTM and ANQGSEA. CDR3 length: 15 amino acids. V was shortened by 1 base and J by 5 bases, with 17 bases between the two germline ends. This CDR3 reads CSVEGLGLEGYGYTF. The CDR3 DNA follows: TGCAGCGTTGAAGGTTTGGGATTAGAGGGTTATGGCTACACCTTC.

This clone was seen just once. The chain combines TRBV27 with TRBJ2-1; D not certain. V was trimmed by 6 bases and J by 2 bases, leaving 8 bases between them. There are 13 residues in the CDR3. Germline V gene sequence: CDR1 MNHEY, CDR2 SMNVEV (reference sequence). The CDR3, as DNA: TGTGCCAGCAGCCCCACAGCCTACAATGAGCAGTTCTTC. Protein product: CASSPTAYNEQFF.

The chain is built from TRBV6-6 and TRBJ1-4; 8 bases line up with TRBD1. V lost 6 bases, J lost 8 bases, and 5 bases stayed unmatched. CDR1 is MNHNY, CDR2 SVGAGI, per germline (reference sequence). This CDR3 is built from 13 residues. The CDR3 DNA sequence: TGTGCCAGCAGACGAGACAGGGGCGAAAAACTGTTTTTT. Amino acids: CASRRDRGEKLFF.

The chain has TRBV2 and TRBJ1-1; no clear D. Trimming stripped 7 bases from V and 4 bases from J, with 10 bases between. Germline lookup yields CDR1 SNHLY and CDR2 FYNNEI. This CDR3 is built from 12 residues. CDR3 residues: CASNRETTEAFF. The CDR3 DNA reads TGTGCCAGCAACCGGGAAACCACTGAAGCTTTCTTT. Together with reference TRBV2 and TRBJ1-1, the CDR3 gives the full variable domain: EPEVTQTPSHQVTQMGQEVILRCVPISNHLYFYWYRQILGQKVEFLVSFYNNEISEKSEIFDDQFSVERPDGSNFTLKIRSTKLEDSAMYFCASNRETTEAFFGQGTRLTVV.

The chain has TRBV2 and TRBJ2-7; 9 bases line up with TRBD1. The CDR3 length is 12 residues. Germline V CDR1 and CDR2: SNHLY, FYNNEI. V dropped 7 bases and J dropped 7; count of bases not matched to a gene: 5. The CDR3 loop is CASTDRGNEQYF. Here the CDR3 DNA reads TGTGCCAGCACGGACAGGGGTAATGAGCAGTACTTC.

The genes are TRBV19 and TRBJ1-2; the match to TRBD1 covers 9 bases. This CDR3 spans 14 amino acids. V dropped 7 bases and J dropped 4; count of bases not matched to a gene: 7. Per germline, CDR1 LNHDA and CDR2 SQIVND (reference sequence). This CDR3 is CASNNDRGIYGYTF. The CDR3 DNA reads TGTGCCAGTAACAATGACAGGGGGATCTATGGCTACACCTTC.

Comments on this clone: A read error is likely, as this CDR3 ends without the conserved phenylalanine or tryptophan. The DNA is left out, because the CDR3 cannot be placed on it with certainty; the CDR3 is given as TCRdb lists it. The chain recombines TRBV6-6 with TRBJ2-3; whether TRBD2, the table's D call, matches the DNA was not checked. The CDR3 spans 13 residues, counting both ends. CDR1 is MNHNY and CDR2 is SVGAGI in the germline V gene (reference sequence). CDR3 loop: CASTEGLAGGLRV.

The gene calls are TRBV28 and TRBJ1-2; D is uncertain. Germline assignment: CDR1 MDHEN and CDR2 SYDVKM. The CDR3 runs 14 residues. Trimming cost V 4 bases and J 6 bases, with 15 bases left between them. This chain's CDR3 is CASSSTIAQNGYTF. CDR3 coding DNA: TGTGCCAGCAGTTCGACGATAGCCCAAAATGGCTACACCTTC.

The chain recombines TRBV19 with TRBJ2-7; no reliable D call. Germline CDR1 LNHDA, CDR2 SQIVND (reference sequence). The CDR3 loop spans 14 amino acids. V lost 3 bases, J lost 0 bases, and 9 bases lay in between. The CDR3 nucleotides are TGTGCCAGTAGTATCAACCAGGACTCCTACGAGCAGTACTTC. Its translation: CASSINQDSYEQYF.

This chain links TRBV28 with TRBJ2-2; D is unclear. CDR1 and CDR2 (germline): MDHEN, SYDVKM. The CDR3 loop spans 16 amino acids. V shed 4 bases and J shed 0 bases, with 12 bases lying between them. CDR3 in amino acids: CASSSRLGANTGELFF. The CDR3 nucleotides read TGTGCCAGCAGTTCACGGCTAGGTGCGAACACCGGGGAGCTGTTTTTT. Full variable domain (missing parts from reference TRBV28 and TRBJ2-2): DVKVTQSSRYLVKRTGEKVFLECVQDMDHENMFWYRQDPGLGLRLIYFSYDVKMKEKGDIPEGYSVSREKKERFSLILESASTNQTSMYLCASSSRLGANTGELFFGEGSRLTVL.

V is TRBV9 and J is TRBJ1-2, with no clear D. The CDR3 length is 11 residues. From germline, CDR1 is SGDLS and CDR2 YYNGEE. V was trimmed by 9 bases and J by 2 bases, leaving 8 bases between them. The CDR3 protein is CATTGNYGYTF. The CDR3 nucleotides read TGTGCCACCACGGGAAACTATGGCTACACCTTC. Full variable domain (rest looked up from reference TRBV9 and TRBJ1-2): DSGVTQTPKHLITATGQRVTLRCSPRSGDLSVYWYQQSLDQGLQFLIQYYNGEERAKGNILERFSAQQFPDLHSELNLSSLELGDSALYFCATTGNYGYTFGSGTRLTVV.

V gene TRBV11-2 combines with J gene TRBJ2-3; D remains unclear. Germline CDR1 SGHAT, CDR2 FQNNGV. This CDR3 is built from 15 residues. Trimming removed 2 bases from V and 1 base from J, with 10 bases in between. The CDR3 DNA sequence: TGTGCCAGCAGCTTATCGCGCTTGGGCACAGATACGCAGTATTTT. Its translation: CASSLSRLGTDTQYF.

The V and J genes are TRBV5-4 and TRBJ2-3, with a tentative D call TRBD2 (5 bases). The CDR3 loop spans 18 amino acids. Germline V gene lookup returns CDR1 SGHNT and CDR2 YYREEE (reference sequence). V was pared by 3 bases and J by 3 bases, with 23 bases between. The CDR3 here is CASSSVIGPGSGTDTQYF. DNA of the CDR3: TGTGCCAGCAGCTCCGTCATAGGTCCGGGATCTGGTACAGATACGCAGTATTTT. Full variable domain (outside the CDR3, taken from reference TRBV5-4 and TRBJ2-3): ETGVTQSPTHLIKTRGQQVTLRCSSQSGHNTVSWYQQALGQGPQFIFQYYREEENGRGNFPPRFSGLQFPNYSSELNVNALELDDSALYLCASSSVIGPGSGTDTQYFGPGTRLTVL.

This chain uses TRBV24-1 with TRBJ1-4; possibly TRBD1 for D (5 bases). With 4 bases removed from V and 5 bases from J, the gap between germline ends came to 13 bases. Germline V CDR1 and CDR2: KGHDR, SFDVKD. The CDR3 spans 15 residues. DNA of the CDR3: TGTGCCACCAGTGACCCTACGGGGGGGAATGAAAAACTGTTTTTT. Its translation is CATSDPTGGNEKLFF.